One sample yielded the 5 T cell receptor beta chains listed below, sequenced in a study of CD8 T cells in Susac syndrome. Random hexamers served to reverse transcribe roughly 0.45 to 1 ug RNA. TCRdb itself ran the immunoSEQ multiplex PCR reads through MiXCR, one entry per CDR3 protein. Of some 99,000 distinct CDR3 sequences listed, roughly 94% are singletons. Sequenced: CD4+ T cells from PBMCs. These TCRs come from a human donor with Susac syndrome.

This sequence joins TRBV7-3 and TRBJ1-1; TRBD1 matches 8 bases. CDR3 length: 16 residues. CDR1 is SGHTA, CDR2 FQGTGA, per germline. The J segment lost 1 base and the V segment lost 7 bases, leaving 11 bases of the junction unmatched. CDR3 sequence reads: CASIHPLGQANTEAFF. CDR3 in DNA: TGTGCCAGCATCCACCCCTTGGGACAGGCGAACACTGAAGCTTTCTTT.

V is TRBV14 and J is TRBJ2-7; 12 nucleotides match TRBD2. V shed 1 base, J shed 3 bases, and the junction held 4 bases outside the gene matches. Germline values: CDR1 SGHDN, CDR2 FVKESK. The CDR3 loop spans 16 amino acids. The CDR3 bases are TGTGCCAGCAGCCAAGTCGGACTAGCGGGATACTACGAGCAGTACTTC. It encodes CASSQVGLAGYYEQYF.

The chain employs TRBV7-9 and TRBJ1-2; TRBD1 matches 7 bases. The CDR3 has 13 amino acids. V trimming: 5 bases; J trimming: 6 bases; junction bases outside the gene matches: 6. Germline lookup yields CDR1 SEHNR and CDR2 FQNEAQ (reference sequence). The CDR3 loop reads CASSQTGENGYTF. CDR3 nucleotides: TGTGCCAGCAGCCAAACAGGGGAAAATGGCTACACCTTC.

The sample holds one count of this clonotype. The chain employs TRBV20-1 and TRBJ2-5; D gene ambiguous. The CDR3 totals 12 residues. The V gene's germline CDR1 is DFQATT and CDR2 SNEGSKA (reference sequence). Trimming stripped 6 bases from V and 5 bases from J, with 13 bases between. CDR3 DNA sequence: TGCAGTGCCCCGGACCAACAGGAGACCCAGTACTTC. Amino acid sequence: CSAPDQQETQYF.

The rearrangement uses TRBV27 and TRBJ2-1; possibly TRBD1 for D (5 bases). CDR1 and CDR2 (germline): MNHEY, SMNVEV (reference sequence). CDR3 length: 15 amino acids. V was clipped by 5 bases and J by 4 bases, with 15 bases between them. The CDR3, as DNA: TGTGCCAGCAGTCCGCAGGGCGGAATATACAATGAGCAGTTCTTC. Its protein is CASSPQGGIYNEQFF.